What follows describes a single T cell receptor (beta chain). This record comes from a study of blood T cell repertoires in COVID-19. Authors' methods: How many nucleated cells were present was estimated from reference gene primer amplification. Using immunoSEQ multiplex PCR, the repertoire was profiled, and TCRdb retains in-frame clones only, with some absent. The V and J calls and clone size were taken over from that table, and D and trimming were inferred from the DNA. The sample has around 300,000 clones; around 87% are singletons. Resolution of symptoms, clearance, or two negative PCRs was present in recovered Cohort 3 donors. V dropped 4 bases and J dropped 3; count of bases not matched to a gene: 5. CDR3 size: 14 residues. Germline V gene sequence: CDR1 SNHLY, CDR2 FYNNEI.

The TCR was taken from a woman between 25 and 40 years old who had recovered from COVID-19. This chain joins TRBV2 and TRBJ2-5; TRBD2 aligns across 7 bases. Input material: PBMCs or T cells enriched from blood (not recorded which). CDR3 nucleotide sequence: TGTGCCAGCAGTGCTAATGGGGGGGAAGAGACCCAGTACTTC. Translated: CASSANGGEETQYF.